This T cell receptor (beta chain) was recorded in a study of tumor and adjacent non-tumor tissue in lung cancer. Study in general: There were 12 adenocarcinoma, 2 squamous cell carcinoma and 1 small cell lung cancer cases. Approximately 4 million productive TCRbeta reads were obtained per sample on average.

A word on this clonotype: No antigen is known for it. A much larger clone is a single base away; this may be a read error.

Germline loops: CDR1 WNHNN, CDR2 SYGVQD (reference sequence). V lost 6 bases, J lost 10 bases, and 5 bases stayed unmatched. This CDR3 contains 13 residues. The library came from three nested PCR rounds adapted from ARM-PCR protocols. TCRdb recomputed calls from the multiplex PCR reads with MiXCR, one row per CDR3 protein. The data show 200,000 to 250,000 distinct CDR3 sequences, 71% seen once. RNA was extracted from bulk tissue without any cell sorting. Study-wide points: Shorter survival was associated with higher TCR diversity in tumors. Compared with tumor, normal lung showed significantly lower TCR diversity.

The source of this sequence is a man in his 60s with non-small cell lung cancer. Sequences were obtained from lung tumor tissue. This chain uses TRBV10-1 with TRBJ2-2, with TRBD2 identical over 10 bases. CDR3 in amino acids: CASRPGTSVELFF. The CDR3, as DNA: TGCGCCAGCAGACCCGGGACTAGCGTGGAGCTGTTTTTT.